This T cell receptor (beta chain) was sequenced during a study of sequential checkpoint blockade in melanoma. Documented treatment: randomized to nivolumab then ipilimumab (arm A) or the reverse (arm B). CDR1 and CDR2 from the germline V gene are LGHNA and YSLEER. The J segment lost 9 bases and the V segment lost 4 bases, leaving 15 bases of the junction unmatched. This CDR3 is built from 17 residues. Measured with immunoSEQ multiplex PCR; TCRdb has only the in-frame clones, and not every one. The table shows roughly 11,000 clones, with roughly 83% occurring only once. The source was CD8+ T cells sorted from blood (inferred from file names), collected from a patient given nivolumab and ipilimumab in sequence. The chain recombines TRBV4-3 with TRBJ2-3, with 11 bases matching TRBD2. The sequence was collected from a human donor with melanoma. The CDR3 region is CASSLTVLAGGEGTQYF. The CDR3 bases are TGCGCCAGCAGCCTAACCGTTCTAGCGGGGGGCGAGGGGACGCAGTATTTT.